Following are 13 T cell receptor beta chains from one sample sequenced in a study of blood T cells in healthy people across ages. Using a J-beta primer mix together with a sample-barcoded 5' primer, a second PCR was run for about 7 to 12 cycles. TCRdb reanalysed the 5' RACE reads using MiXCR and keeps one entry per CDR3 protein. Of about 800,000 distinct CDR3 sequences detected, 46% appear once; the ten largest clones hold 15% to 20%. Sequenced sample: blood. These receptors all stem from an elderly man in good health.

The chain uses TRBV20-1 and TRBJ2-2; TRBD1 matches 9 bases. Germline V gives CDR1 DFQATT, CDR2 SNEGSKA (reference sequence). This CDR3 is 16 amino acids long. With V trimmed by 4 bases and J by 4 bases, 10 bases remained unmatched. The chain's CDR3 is CSAMSFGQGTTGELFF. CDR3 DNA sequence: TGCAGTGCTATGTCCTTTGGACAGGGGACCACCGGGGAGCTGTTTTTT.

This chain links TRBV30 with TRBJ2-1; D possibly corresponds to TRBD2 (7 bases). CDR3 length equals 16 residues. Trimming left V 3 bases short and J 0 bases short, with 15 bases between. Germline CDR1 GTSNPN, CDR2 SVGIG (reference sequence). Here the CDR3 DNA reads TGTGCCTGGAGGGGGGGGGCGGGTAGCTCCTACAATGAGCAGTTCTTC. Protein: CAWRGGAGSSYNEQFF.

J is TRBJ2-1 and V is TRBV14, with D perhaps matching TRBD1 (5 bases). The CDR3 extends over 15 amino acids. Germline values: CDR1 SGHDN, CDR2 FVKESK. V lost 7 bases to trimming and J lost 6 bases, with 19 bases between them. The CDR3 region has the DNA TGTGCCAGCACGCCAGTCCAGGGAAGAGGCAATGAGCAGTTCTTC. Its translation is CASTPVQGRGNEQFF.

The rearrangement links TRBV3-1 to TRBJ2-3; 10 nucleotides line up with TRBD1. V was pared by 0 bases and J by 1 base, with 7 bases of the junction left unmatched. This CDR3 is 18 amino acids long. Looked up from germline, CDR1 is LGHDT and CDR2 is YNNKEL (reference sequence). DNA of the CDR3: TGTGCCAGCAGCCAAGATGGGGGACAGGGGCTGGGCACAGATACGCAGTATTTT. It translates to CASSQDGGQGLGTDTQYF.

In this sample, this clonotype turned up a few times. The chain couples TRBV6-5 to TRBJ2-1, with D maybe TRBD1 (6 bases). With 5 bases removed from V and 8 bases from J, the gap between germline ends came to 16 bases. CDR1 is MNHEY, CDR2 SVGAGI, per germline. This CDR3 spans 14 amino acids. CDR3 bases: TGTGCCAGCAGTCGATCACAGGGAAAGGATGAGCAGTTCTTC. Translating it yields CASSRSQGKDEQFF.

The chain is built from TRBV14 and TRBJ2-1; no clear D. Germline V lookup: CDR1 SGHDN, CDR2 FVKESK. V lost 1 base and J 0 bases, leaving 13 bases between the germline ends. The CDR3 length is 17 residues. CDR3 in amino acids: CASSQGAVFSSYNEQFF. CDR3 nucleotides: TGTGCCAGCAGCCAAGGGGCAGTTTTCAGCTCCTACAATGAGCAGTTCTTC.

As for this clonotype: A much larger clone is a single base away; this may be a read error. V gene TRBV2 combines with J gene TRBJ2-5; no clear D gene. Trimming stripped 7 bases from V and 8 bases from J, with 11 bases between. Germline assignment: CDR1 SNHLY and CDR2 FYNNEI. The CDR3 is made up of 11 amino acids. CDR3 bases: TGTGCCAGCACGGACCACGGCACCCAGTACTTC. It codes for CASTDHGTQYF.

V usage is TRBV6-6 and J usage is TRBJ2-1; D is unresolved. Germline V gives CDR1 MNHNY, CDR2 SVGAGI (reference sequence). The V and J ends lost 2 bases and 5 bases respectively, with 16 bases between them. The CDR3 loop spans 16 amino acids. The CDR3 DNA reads TGTGCCAGCAGTTACGGAACGGGTCAGGAGCACAATGAGCAGTTCTTC. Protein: CASSYGTGQEHNEQFF.

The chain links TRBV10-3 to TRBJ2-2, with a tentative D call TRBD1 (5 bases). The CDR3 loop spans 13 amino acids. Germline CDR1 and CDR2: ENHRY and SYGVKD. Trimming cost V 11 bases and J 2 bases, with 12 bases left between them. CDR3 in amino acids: CAVRQTNTGELFF. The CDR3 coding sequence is TGTGCCGTCCGACAGACTAACACCGGGGAGCTGTTTTTT.

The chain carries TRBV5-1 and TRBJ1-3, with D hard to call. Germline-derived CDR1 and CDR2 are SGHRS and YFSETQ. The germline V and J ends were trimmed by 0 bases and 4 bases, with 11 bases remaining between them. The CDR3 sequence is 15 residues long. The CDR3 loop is CASSLVPAAGNTIYF. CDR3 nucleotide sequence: TGCGCCAGCAGCTTGGTACCAGCAGCGGGAAACACCATATATTTT.

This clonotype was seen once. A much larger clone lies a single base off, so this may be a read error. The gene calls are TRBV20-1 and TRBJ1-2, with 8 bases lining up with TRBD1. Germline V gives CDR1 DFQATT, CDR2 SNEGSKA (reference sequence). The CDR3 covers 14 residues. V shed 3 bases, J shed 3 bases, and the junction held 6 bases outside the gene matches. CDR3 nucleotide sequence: TGCAGTGCTAGGGCCCAGGGGGCTCACTATGGCTACACCTTC. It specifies CSARAQGAHYGYTF.

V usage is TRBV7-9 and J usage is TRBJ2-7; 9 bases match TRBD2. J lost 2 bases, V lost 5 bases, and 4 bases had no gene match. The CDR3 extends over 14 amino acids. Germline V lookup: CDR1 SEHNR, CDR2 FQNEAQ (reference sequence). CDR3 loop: CASSRTSAPYEQYF. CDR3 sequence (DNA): TGTGCCAGCAGCCGGACTAGCGCCCCCTACGAGCAGTACTTC.

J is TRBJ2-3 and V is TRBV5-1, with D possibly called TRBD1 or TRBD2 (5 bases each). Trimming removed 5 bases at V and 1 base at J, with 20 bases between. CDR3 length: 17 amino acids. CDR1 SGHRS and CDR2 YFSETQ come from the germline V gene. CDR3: CASRVYGRGLGTDTQYF. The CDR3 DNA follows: TGCGCCAGCAGAGTATATGGACGGGGCCTCGGCACAGATACGCAGTATTTT. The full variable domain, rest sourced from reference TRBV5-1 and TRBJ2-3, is KAGVTQTPRYLIKTRGQQVTLSCSPISGHRSVSWYQQTPGQGLQFLFEYFSETQRNKGNFPGRFSGRQFSNSRSEMNVSTLELGDSALYLCASRVYGRGLGTDTQYFGPGTRLTVL.